The entry below gives a single T cell receptor (beta chain) sequence along with its context. Germline V gene sequence: CDR1 SGHTS, CDR2 YDEGEE. With 1 base removed from V and 2 bases from J, the gap between germline ends came to 17 bases. The CDR3 has 17 amino acids. This entry is derived from a study of blood T cell repertoires in COVID-19. Study-wide context: Samples of COVID-19 (acute and convalescent) were obtained from the United States, Italy and Spain. From T cells, B-cell-depleted T cells, or PBMCs came the material, which was cDNA or gDNA.

Authors' data handling: The assay estimated nucleated cells by amplifying reference gene primers. TCRdb's copy holds only in-frame clones and misses some; the assay was immunoSEQ multiplex PCR. Clone size and the V and J calls come from that table; the DNA yielded D and trimming. In the table there are fewer than 350,000 clones, about 86% of which are singletons. The sequenced material came from peripheral blood. The origin of this receptor is a woman between 55 and 75 years old with active or convalescent COVID-19. The V and J genes are TRBV5-8 and TRBJ2-3; tentatively, D is TRBD2 (5 bases). CDR3 in DNA: TGTGCCAGCAGCTTGAGAAGCGGTATTGACAACACAGATACGCAGTATTTT. Its translation is CASSLRSGIDNTDTQYF. Variable domain in full (rest from reference TRBV5-8 and TRBJ2-3): EAGVTQSPTHLIKTRGQQATLRCSPISGHTSVYWYQQALGLGLQFLLWYDEGEERNRGNFPPRFSGRQFPNYSSELNVNALELEDSALYLCASSLRSGIDNTDTQYFGPGTRLTVL.